This TCR beta chain was captured in a study of T cell repertoires in cytomegalovirus infection. TCRdb analysed the reads with MiXCR anew, one entry per CDR3 protein. This repertoire shows under 250,000 distinct CDR3 sequences, more than 9% found once; its top ten account for 1.5% to 2%. Germline V lookup: CDR1 ENHRY, CDR2 SYGVKD. There are 16 residues in the CDR3. V shed 3 bases, J shed 4 bases, and the junction held 11 bases outside the gene matches. V is TRBV10-3 and J is TRBJ2-7, with 8 bases identical to TRBD1. The TCR was taken from a human donor in good health (CMV status not recorded). Some clones in this sample may be carry-over from other donors' samples. The sample consisted of PBMCs. In DNA form, the CDR3 reads TGTGCCATCAGTGAAAGGGACAGGCATTCGGGTTACGAGCAGTACTTC. Translated, it gives CAISERDRHSGYEQYF.